This T cell receptor beta chain is drawn from a study of T cell responses to AZD1222 COVID-19 vaccine (dated by TCRdb to the early 2020s). Looking at the study overall: A total of approximately 250 trial participants underwent TCR sequencing, of whom roughly 210 had received two doses of AZD1222 and some 26 had received two doses of the MenACWY control vaccine. Trial participants were enrolled by age into 18-55, 56-69 and 70-plus year subgroups, with around 150, 28 and 57 TCR-sequenced participants respectively.

The time point label for this specimen denotes: about 28 days (+/-7) after the second vaccine dose. AZD1222 recipients given second doses at about 4 weeks or at about 12 weeks were pooled, since spike-specific TCR depth and breadth were not found to differ between the two schedules. Samples from vaccinated people were obtained from the UK trials COV001 and COV002, which included a single-blind randomized controlled phase 2/3 trial of AZD1222 (ChAdOx1 nCoV-19) in healthy adults. For TCRbeta chain sequencing, PBMC samples were collected from trial participants at day 0 and at day 28 after the second dose. As to this clone: The clone's antigen remains unknown. No per-base quality is available; no much larger clone lies one base away.

The CDR3 regions of human TCRbeta chains were analyzed by immunosequencing. From the authors' description of their analysis: TCRs in the repertoires were compared against a reference library of SARS-CoV-2-specific TCRs that had been generated with the MIRA antigen-specificity platform. Breadth was defined as the fraction of unique TCRs that were SARS-CoV-2-associated. Depth was defined as the fraction of total T cells that were SARS-CoV-2-associated. Each spike-specific TCR was assigned to its reactive spike region and to a CD4 or CD8 class using the MIRA data. Log10-transformed breadth and depth values were compared by one-way ANOVA with Sidak's multiple comparisons tests. TCRdb holds this immuneACCESS table with in-frame rearrangements only. Some clones are missing; in checked studies, unresolved V genes explain under half, and the rest has no known cause. Clone size and the V and J calls come from that table; the DNA yielded D and trimming. The sample records about 110,000 clones, just under 95% of which are singletons. About 2.5% of the sample is in the top ten clones.

Findings and caveats that apply to the study as a whole: The vaccine-associated CD4 TCRs covered the entire spike protein, and the dominant responses fell in regions 160-218 and 743-854. Epitopes outside the regions mutated in the B.1.351 and B.1.1.7 variants were reportedly recognized by nearly half of the unique spike-specific TCRs. Most participants were white British and females outnumbered males, and the authors suggested that clonal diversity may have been underestimated. In the small 56-69-year group, the increase in depth fell short of significance, most likely because of low power. Spike-specific TCR breadth and depth rose significantly after two AZD1222 doses compared with day 0 and with MenACWY recipients. Conclusions about previously exposed vaccinees are limited, since just 6 or 7 AZD1222 recipients were seropositive for SARS-CoV-2 at baseline. Because no day 14 peak-response samples were available, repertoires were characterized only after the peak T cell response.

The CDR3 runs 13 residues from the cysteine to the phenylalanine. Solely the CDR3 DNA is kept, with 39 bases framed from the first base. CDR1 and CDR2 are drawn from the germline V gene: SQVTM, ANQGSEA. Clipping removes 6 bases from V and 5 bases from J, with 6 as the unmatched junction base count. In this chain, TRBV29-1 is recombined with TRBJ2-7, and TRBD1 matches 11 of the central bases. The sequencing used peripheral blood, collected 28 days after the second AZD1222 dose. This clonotype was sampled from an adult who received the AZD1222 COVID-19 vaccine. The sequenced DNA is TGCAGCGTACCGGGACAGGGGGGCCACGAGCAGTACTTC. It codes for CSVPGQGGHEQYF.